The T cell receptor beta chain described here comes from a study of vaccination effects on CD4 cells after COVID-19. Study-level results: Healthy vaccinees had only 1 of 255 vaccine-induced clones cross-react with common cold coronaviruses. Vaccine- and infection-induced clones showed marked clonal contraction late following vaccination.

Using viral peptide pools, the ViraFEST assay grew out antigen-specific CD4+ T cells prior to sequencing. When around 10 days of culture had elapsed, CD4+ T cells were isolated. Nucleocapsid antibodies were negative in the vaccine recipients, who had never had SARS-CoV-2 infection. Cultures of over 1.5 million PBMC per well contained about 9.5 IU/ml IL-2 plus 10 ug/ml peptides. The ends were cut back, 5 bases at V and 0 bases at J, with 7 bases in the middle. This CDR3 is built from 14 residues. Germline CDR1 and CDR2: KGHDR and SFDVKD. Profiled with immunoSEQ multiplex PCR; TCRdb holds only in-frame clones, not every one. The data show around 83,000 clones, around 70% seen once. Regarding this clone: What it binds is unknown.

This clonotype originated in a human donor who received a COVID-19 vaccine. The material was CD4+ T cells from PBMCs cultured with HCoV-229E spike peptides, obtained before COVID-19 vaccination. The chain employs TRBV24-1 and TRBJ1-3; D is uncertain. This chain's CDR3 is CATSAGYSGNTIYF. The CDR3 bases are TGTGCCACCAGTGCGGGTTACTCTGGAAACACCATATATTTT.